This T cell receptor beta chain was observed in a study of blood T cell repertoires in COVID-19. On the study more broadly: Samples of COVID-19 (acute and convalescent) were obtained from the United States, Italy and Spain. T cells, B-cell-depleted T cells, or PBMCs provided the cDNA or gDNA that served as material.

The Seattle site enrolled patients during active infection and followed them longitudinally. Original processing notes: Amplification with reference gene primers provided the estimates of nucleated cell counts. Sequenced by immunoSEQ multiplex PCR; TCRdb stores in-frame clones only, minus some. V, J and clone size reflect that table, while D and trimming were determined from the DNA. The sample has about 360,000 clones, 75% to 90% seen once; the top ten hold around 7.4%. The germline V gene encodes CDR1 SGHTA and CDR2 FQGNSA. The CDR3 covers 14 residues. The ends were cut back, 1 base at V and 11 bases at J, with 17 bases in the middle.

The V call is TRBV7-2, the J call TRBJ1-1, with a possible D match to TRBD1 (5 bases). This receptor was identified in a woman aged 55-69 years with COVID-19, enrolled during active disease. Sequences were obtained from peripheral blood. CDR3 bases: TGTGCCAGCAGCTTAGAAGTAGCGGGGGTTCGCGCTTTCTTT. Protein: CASSLEVAGVRAFF.